The 20 T cell receptor beta chains below come from one sample, sequenced in a study of shared clonotypes between healthy human individuals. Naive CD8 isolation took CD45RO-negative cells positively selected for CCR7 and excluded terminally differentiated effector memory CD45RA+ cells. Assay used: immunoSEQ multiplex PCR; TCRdb lists only in-frame clones, some missing. There are about 2,200,000 clones in the sample; roughly 91% occur only once, and roughly 1.8% lies in the top ten. Sample: naive CD8+ T cells from PBMCs. The receptors shown here come from a man younger than 35 in good health. Some clones in this sample may be carry-over from other donors' samples.

This rearrangement joins TRBV29-1 to TRBJ2-5; D is ambiguous. The DNA matches TRBJ2-7 better at its end, which makes the J call doubtful. Per germline, CDR1 SQVTM and CDR2 ANQGSEA. This CDR3 comprises 13 residues. CDR3 region: CSAVGRTSYEQYF. For the CDR3, the DNA is TGCAGCGCTGTGGGCCGTACCTCCTACGAGCAGTACTTC.

The rearrangement links TRBV6-5 to TRBJ1-2; D gene ambiguous. CDR3 length equals 15 residues. CDR1 and CDR2 from the germline V gene are MNHEY and SVGAGI. V lost 0 bases, J lost 4 bases, and 12 bases lay in between. The CDR3 here is CASSYSEGLSYGYTF. CDR3 DNA: TGTGCCAGCAGTTACTCGGAGGGCCTGAGCTATGGCTACACCTTC.

The rearrangement uses TRBV28 and TRBJ2-3, with a possible D match to TRBD1 (6 bases). Per germline, CDR1 MDHEN and CDR2 SYDVKM. This CDR3 comprises 15 residues. The V and J ends lost 2 bases and 3 bases respectively, with 12 bases between them. CDR3: CASSLGVRGTDTQYF. The CDR3 nucleotides read TGTGCCAGCAGTTTAGGGGTCAGGGGAACAGATACGCAGTATTTT.

The V gene is TRBV29-1, the J gene TRBJ1-2, with D possibly TRBD1 on 5 matching bases. The germline CDR1 and CDR2 sequences are SQVTM and ANQGSEA. The CDR3 runs 14 residues. With 3 bases removed from V and 0 bases from J, the gap between germline ends came to 11 bases. The CDR3 here is CSVDRGPSNYGYTF. As DNA, the CDR3 is TGCAGCGTTGATAGGGGCCCCTCTAACTATGGCTACACCTTC.

The V call is TRBV25-1, the J call TRBJ2-2; maybe TRBD1 (5 bases). The CDR3 sequence is 15 residues long. Germline CDR1 reads MGHDK; CDR2 reads SYGVNS. Trimming took off 7 bases at V and 7 bases at J, with 19 bases between the two ends. CDR3 amino acids: CASNPGHRLRGELFF. The CDR3 DNA follows: TGTGCCAGCAACCCAGGGCACCGACTTCGCGGGGAGCTGTTTTTT.

Comment on this clone: A much larger clone differs from this one at a single base, so this may be a read error. Other DNA sequences in the sample encode the same CDR3. V is TRBV11-2 and J is TRBJ1-1; D is uncertain. The ends were cut back, 2 bases at V and 1 base at J, with 2 bases in the middle. This CDR3 has 12 amino acids. Per the germline V gene, CDR1 is SGHAT and CDR2 is FQNNGV. The CDR3 region is CASSLWNTEAFF. As DNA, the CDR3 is TGTGCCAGCAGCTTATGGAACACTGAAGCTTTCTTT.

Regarding this clone: Additional DNA sequences in this sample encode the identical CDR3. This chain joins TRBV9 and TRBJ1-1; D call uncertain. The V gene's germline CDR1 is SGDLS and CDR2 YYNGEE. Between the trimmed V and J ends, which lost 0 bases and 3 bases, there was a span of 6 bases. The CDR3 is made up of 13 amino acids. As DNA, the CDR3 is TGTGCCAGCAGCGTAGGAACCGACACTGAAGCTTTCTTT. Protein sequence: CASSVGTDTEAFF.

CDR3 protein: CASSSFFGTETYNEQFF. In nucleotides, the CDR3 is TGTGCCAGTAGTAGTTTTTTCGGCACAGAAACCTACAATGAGCAGTTCTTC. The chain is built from TRBV19 and TRBJ2-1; no firm D call. The CDR3 contains 17 residues. Germline V gives CDR1 LNHDA, CDR2 SQIVND (reference sequence). The V and J ends lost 4 bases and 2 bases respectively, with 18 bases between them.

This chain uses TRBV4-3 with TRBJ2-7; 9 nucleotides align to TRBD1. V gave up 3 bases and J gave up 4 bases; unmatched junction bases: 4. Germline V gene lookup returns CDR1 LGHNA and CDR2 YSLEER. The CDR3 consists of 14 residues. CDR3 sequence reads: CASSHRDRAYEQYF. CDR3 nucleotide sequence: TGCGCCAGCAGCCACCGGGACAGGGCTTACGAGCAGTACTTC.

This chain joins TRBV27 and TRBJ2-7; D may be TRBD2 (7 bases). The germline V and J ends were trimmed by 8 bases and 2 bases, with 16 bases remaining between them. The CDR3 has 14 residues. Germline CDR1 is MNHEY and CDR2 is SMNVEV (reference sequence). CDR3: CASQPGGGPYEQYF. DNA for the CDR3: TGTGCCAGCCAACCGGGGGGCGGGCCCTACGAGCAGTACTTC.

This clone was found once. The chain carries TRBV7-9 and TRBJ2-1; 10 bases align to TRBD1. Germline lookup yields CDR1 SEHNR and CDR2 FQNEAQ (reference sequence). V was clipped by 1 base and J by 10 bases; unmatched bases: 10. The CDR3 spans 16 residues. In DNA form, the CDR3 reads TGTGCCAGCAGCTTAGGGCCGGGACAGGGGCCCACGGAGCAGTTCTTC. This encodes CASSLGPGQGPTEQFF.

This chain links TRBV28 with TRBJ2-3, with 10 bases aligning to TRBD1. J was trimmed by 0 bases and V by 7 bases; bases with no gene match: 13. Germline CDR1 reads MDHEN; CDR2 reads SYDVKM. CDR3 length equals 18 residues. CDR3 in DNA: TGTGCCAGCAACCTATTAACCGGGACAGGGGATAGCACAGATACGCAGTATTTT. This encodes CASNLLTGTGDSTDTQYF. Full variable domain (missing parts from reference TRBV28 and TRBJ2-3): DVKVTQSSRYLVKRTGEKVFLECVQDMDHENMFWYRQDPGLGLRLIYFSYDVKMKEKGDIPEGYSVSREKKERFSLILESASTNQTSMYLCASNLLTGTGDSTDTQYFGPGTRLTVL.

The V gene is TRBV2, the J gene TRBJ2-1, with TRBD1 matching 9 bases. CDR1 is SNHLY, CDR2 FYNNEI, per germline. The CDR3 is 15 residues long. Trimming took 11 bases from V and 4 from J; bases not matched to a gene: 12. CDR3 nucleotide sequence: TGTGCCGTTGTCTTGGGGACAGGGACTTACAATGAGCAGTTCTTC. Its protein is CAVVLGTGTYNEQFF.

This chain connects TRBV7-2 to TRBJ1-1, with TRBD1 as a possible D gene (5 bases). Germline CDR1 SGHTA, CDR2 FQGNSA. V shed 1 base and J shed 0 bases, with 15 bases lying between them. CDR3 length: 17 amino acids. CDR3 amino acids: CASSLGQGFTMNTEAFF. The CDR3 nucleotides read TGTGCCAGCAGCTTAGGGCAGGGCTTTACTATGAACACTGAAGCTTTCTTT. Complete variable domain (other parts from reference TRBV7-2 and TRBJ1-1): GAGVSQSPSNKVTEKGKDVELRCDPISGHTALYWYRQSLGQGLEFLIYFQGNSAPDKSGLPSDRFSAERTGGSVSTLTIQRTQQEDSAVYLCASSLGQGFTMNTEAFFGQGTRLTVV.

With regard to this clone: The same CDR3 can be traced to other DNA sequences in this sample. The chain carries TRBV9 and TRBJ2-5, with 8 bases aligning to TRBD2. The V gene's germline CDR1 is SGDLS and CDR2 YYNGEE. Trimming took 0 bases from V and 1 from J; bases not matched to a gene: 2. The CDR3 is 15 amino acids. CDR3 in amino acids: CASSVGGGTQETQYF. The CDR3 DNA sequence: TGTGCCAGCAGCGTAGGCGGGGGGACCCAAGAGACCCAGTACTTC.

The gene calls are TRBV19 and TRBJ2-2; unclear D gene. V lost 4 bases to trimming and J lost 2 bases, with 14 bases between them. The CDR3 sequence is 16 residues long. Germline V CDR1 and CDR2: LNHDA, SQIVND (reference sequence). The CDR3 is CASSTRGSYNTGELFF. Written as DNA, the CDR3 is TGTGCCAGTAGTACCCGCGGATCCTATAACACCGGGGAGCTGTTTTTT.

As to this clone: Other nucleotide sequences in the sample specify the same CDR3. The chain combines TRBV27 with TRBJ2-7; no clear D. The CDR3 has 13 amino acids. Germline V gene data show CDR1 as MNHEY and CDR2 as SMNVEV (reference sequence). V lost 6 bases, J lost 2 bases, and 11 bases lay in between. This CDR3 reads CASSYGVTYEQYF. As DNA, the CDR3 is TGTGCCAGCAGCTATGGGGTAACCTACGAGCAGTACTTC.

Written as DNA, the CDR3 is TGTGCCAGCAGTTTAAGCGGACTAGCGGGAGAGGAGCAGTACTTC. This codes for CASSLSGLAGEEQYF. J is TRBJ2-7 and V is TRBV27, with TRBD2 matching over 13 bases. Trimming removed 2 bases from V and 7 bases from J; junction bases left unmatched: 5. The CDR3 extends over 15 amino acids. The germline CDR1 and CDR2 sequences are MNHEY and SMNVEV (reference sequence).

The chain joins TRBV6-1 to TRBJ1-1; D call uncertain. Germline V gene lookup returns CDR1 MNHNS and CDR2 SASEGT. The CDR3 spans 16 residues. Trimming removed 2 bases from V and 3 bases from J, with 16 bases in between. The CDR3 sequence is CASSELRRVTDTEAFF. CDR3 in DNA: TGTGCCAGCAGTGAATTAAGGCGGGTAACGGACACTGAAGCTTTCTTT.

This rearrangement joins TRBV18 to TRBJ2-7, with 10 bases identical to TRBD1. Trimming cost V 3 bases and J 1 base; bases outside gene matches: 3. CDR1 is KGHSH, CDR2 LQKENI, per germline. The CDR3 is made up of 15 amino acids. CDR3 coding DNA: TGTGCCAGCTCACCCGAGGACAGGGGGTCCTACGAGCAGTACTTC. Amino acid sequence: CASSPEDRGSYEQYF.